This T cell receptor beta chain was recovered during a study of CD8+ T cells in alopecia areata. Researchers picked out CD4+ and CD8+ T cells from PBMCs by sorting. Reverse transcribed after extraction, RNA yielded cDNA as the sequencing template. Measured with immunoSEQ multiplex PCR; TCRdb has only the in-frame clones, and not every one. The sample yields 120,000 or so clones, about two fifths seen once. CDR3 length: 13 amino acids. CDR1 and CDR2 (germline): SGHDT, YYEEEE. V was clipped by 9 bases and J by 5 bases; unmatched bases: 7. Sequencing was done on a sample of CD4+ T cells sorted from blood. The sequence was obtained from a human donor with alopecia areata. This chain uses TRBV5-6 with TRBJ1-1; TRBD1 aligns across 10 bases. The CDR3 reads CATQTGGLTEAFF. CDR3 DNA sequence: TGTGCCACGCAGACAGGGGGCTTAACTGAAGCTTTCTTT.